The next 23 T cell receptor beta chains were all read from a single sample in a study of cytomegalovirus exposure and HLA in healthy donors. Researchers ran the PCR with 60 Vbeta and 13 Jbeta primers. Profiled with immunoSEQ multiplex PCR; TCRdb holds only in-frame clones, not every one. The table has more than 150,000 clones, about three quarters seen once; the top ten hold around 1.6%. The sequenced sample was PBMCs. The receptors were sampled from a young man in good health and CMV-seronegative.

The V gene is TRBV7-6, the J gene TRBJ2-7; a weak D match, TRBD1 (5 bases). Trimming cost V 5 bases and J 3 bases, with 20 bases left between them. The CDR3 totals 16 residues. Germline CDR1 SGHVS, CDR2 FNYEAQ. The CDR3 nucleotides read TGTGCCAGCAGCCCAGGGAAGGCAGGACGACTCTACGAGCAGTACTTC. Amino acid sequence: CASSPGKAGRLYEQYF. The entire variable domain, with the rest obtained from reference TRBV7-6 and TRBJ2-7, is as follows: GAGVSQSPRYKVTKRGQDVALRCDPISGHVSLYWYRQALGQGPEFLTYFNYEAQQDKSGLPNDRFSAERPEGSISTLTIQRTEQRDSAMYRCASSPGKAGRLYEQYFGPGTRLTVT.

The chain uses TRBV7-9 and TRBJ1-3, with a tentative D call TRBD1 (5 bases). The length of the CDR3 is 13 residues. The V end lost 5 bases, the J end lost 4 bases, and 9 bases lay between the germline ends. Germline lookup yields CDR1 SEHNR and CDR2 FQNEAQ (reference sequence). CDR3 sequence (DNA): TGTGCCAGCAGCGGCCAGGGAGGAAACACCATATATTTT. This sequence encodes CASSGQGGNTIYF.

In this sample, this clone turned up once. The chain recombines TRBV11-2 with TRBJ1-1, with 8 bases aligning to TRBD1. The germline gives CDR1 SGHAT, CDR2 FQNNGV. V shed 5 bases, J shed 2 bases, and the junction held 4 bases outside the gene matches. The CDR3 runs to 14 residues. CDR3 in DNA: TGTGCCAGCAGCAGGACAGGGAGTAACACTGAAGCTTTCTTT. Its protein is CASSRTGSNTEAFF.

Worth noting for this clone: At one of its ends the junction is not consistent with the germline gene, which may arise from a read error. The chain combines TRBV7-9 with TRBJ1-5; TRBD1 might be the D (5 bases). In germline, CDR1 is SEHNR, CDR2 FQNEAQ (reference sequence). The CDR3 has 12 amino acids. CDR3 residues: CSSSLGAGPQHF. The CDR3, as DNA: TGTTCCAGCAGCTTAGGGGCGGGGCCCCAGCATTTT. Together with reference TRBV7-9 and TRBJ1-5, the CDR3 gives the full variable domain: DTGVSQNPRHKITKRGQNVTFRCDPISEHNRLYWYRQTLGQGPEFLTYFQNEAQLEKSRLLSDRFSAERPKGSFSTLEIQRTEQGDSAMYLCSSSLGAGPQHFGDGTRLSIL.

There are a few counts of this clone. J is TRBJ1-4 and V is TRBV28; no definite D call. The CDR3 contains 16 residues. Germline V CDR1 and CDR2: MDHEN, SYDVKM. V lost 3 bases and J lost 7, with 18 bases in between. The DNA for the CDR3 is TGTGCCAGCAGTTTGAGTATCATTTCCGGCGGTGAAAAACTGTTTTTT. It specifies CASSLSIISGGEKLFF.

This chain links TRBV15 with TRBJ2-7; D possibly corresponds to TRBD2 (5 bases). This CDR3 has 16 residues. Germline assignment: CDR1 LNHNV and CDR2 YYDKDF (reference sequence). The V gene lost 1 base and the J gene lost 1 base, with 14 bases spanning the gap. CDR3 nucleotides: TGTGCCACCAGCAGAGGACGGGGAACCCGGTCCTACGAGCAGTACTTC. Translation: CATSRGRGTRSYEQYF.

The rearrangement uses TRBV10-3 and TRBJ1-1; perhaps TRBD1 as D (5 bases). Looked up from germline, CDR1 is ENHRY and CDR2 is SYGVKD. Trimming left V 6 bases short and J 0 bases short, with 14 bases between. This CDR3 comprises 15 residues. The CDR3 spells CAIRKNGGMNTEAFF. The CDR3 nucleotides are TGTGCCATCAGAAAAAACGGGGGAATGAACACTGAAGCTTTCTTT.

The rearrangement uses TRBV14 and TRBJ2-1; TRBD1 matches at 9 bases. This CDR3 has 12 amino acids. Germline V gene sequence: CDR1 SGHDN, CDR2 FVKESK. V lost 3 bases and J lost 14; bases outside the gene matches: 5. The CDR3 region is CASSHRDREKFF. The CDR3 DNA reads TGTGCCAGCAGCCACCGGGACAGGGAGAAGTTCTTC.

The gene calls are TRBV7-2 and TRBJ1-1; the D is unclear. CDR3 size: 13 residues. Germline assignment: CDR1 SGHTA and CDR2 FQGNSA. V lost 1 base and J 1 base, leaving 4 bases between the germline ends. CDR3 residues: CASSLGANTEAFF. DNA for the CDR3: TGTGCCAGCAGCTTAGGCGCGAACACTGAAGCTTTCTTT. The variable domain in full, with the rest retrieved from reference TRBV7-2 and TRBJ1-1, is GAGVSQSPSNKVTEKGKDVELRCDPISGHTALYWYRQSLGQGLEFLIYFQGNSAPDKSGLPSDRFSAERTGGSVSTLTIQRTQQEDSAVYLCASSLGANTEAFFGQGTRLTVV.

This clone turned up a few times. The rearrangement joins TRBV2 to TRBJ1-2; the D is unclear. The V end was cut by 3 bases, the J end by 9 bases, with 11 bases between. This CDR3 comprises 12 residues. Germline V gene data show CDR1 as SNHLY and CDR2 as FYNNEI. CDR3 in DNA: TGTGCCAGCAGTGAGAGTGCTGTAAGCTACACCTTC. It encodes CASSESAVSYTF.

The V gene is TRBV2, the J gene TRBJ2-2; TRBD2 matches at 7 bases. V shed 11 bases and J 4 bases; nucleotides not matched to a gene: 10. This CDR3 region has 14 residues. Germline V gene lookup returns CDR1 SNHLY and CDR2 FYNNEI. DNA for the CDR3: TGTGCCCCGCTAGCGGCCTTTGGCACCGGGGAGCTGTTTTTT. Protein: CAPLAAFGTGELFF.

This clone was observed a few times. The chain has TRBV5-1 and TRBJ1-1; D not resolved. Deletions cut 3 bases from V and 8 bases from J, with 14 bases between. The CDR3 is 13 residues long. Germline V gene data show CDR1 as SGHRS and CDR2 as YFSETQ. The CDR3 DNA is TGCGCCAGCAGCTCCCGGGATGCAAGCGAAGCTTTCTTT. Translation gives CASSSRDASEAFF.

The chain uses TRBV2 and TRBJ1-2; D is unclear. The CDR3 spans 13 residues. V dropped 8 bases and J dropped 0 bases, with 10 bases sitting between them. From germline, CDR1 is SNHLY and CDR2 FYNNEI. In nucleotides, the CDR3 is TGTGCCAGCGTCCCCTCAGCTAACTATGGCTACACCTTC. It codes for CASVPSANYGYTF.

The chain recombines TRBV14 with TRBJ1-2, with D perhaps TRBD1 (5 bases). V gave up 0 bases and J gave up 0 bases, with 11 bases separating them. The germline V gene encodes CDR1 SGHDN and CDR2 FVKESK. The CDR3 covers 16 residues. The CDR3 region is CASSQDRTPSNYGYTF. CDR3 coding DNA: TGTGCCAGCAGCCAAGACCGGACACCTTCTAACTATGGCTACACCTTC.

This chain joins TRBV30 and TRBJ2-5, with a weak D call TRBD2 (6 bases). The germline V gene encodes CDR1 GTSNPN and CDR2 SVGIG (reference sequence). V was shortened by 0 bases and J by 11 bases, with 13 bases between the two germline ends. The CDR3 runs to 12 residues. The CDR3 is CAWSVPEGEQYF. The DNA for the CDR3 is TGTGCCTGGAGTGTTCCGGAGGGAGAGCAGTACTTC.

This chain connects TRBV9 to TRBJ1-1, with TRBD1 identical over 7 bases. The junction had 12 bases not matched to a gene; V was cut back by 3 bases and J by 10 bases. The CDR3 length is 14 residues. CDR1 SGDLS and CDR2 YYNGEE come from the germline V gene. CDR3 sequence reads: CASSGEGARIRAFF. The DNA of the CDR3 is TGTGCCAGCAGCGGCGAGGGGGCGCGAATCAGAGCTTTCTTT.

The J gene is TRBJ2-7, the V gene TRBV18; perhaps TRBD1 as D (6 bases). The CDR3 is made up of 14 amino acids. The germline V gene has CDR1 KGHSH and CDR2 LQKENI. The ends were cut back, 8 bases at V and 6 bases at J, with 20 bases in the middle. The CDR3 sequence: CASPYGEGVTEQYF. The CDR3 coding sequence is TGTGCCAGCCCGTACGGCGAGGGGGTAACCGAGCAGTACTTC. The complete variable domain, with remaining parts taken from reference TRBV18 and TRBJ2-7, reads NAGVMQNPRHLVRRRGQEARLRCSPMKGHSHVYWYRQLPEEGLKFMVYLQKENIIDESGMPKERFSAEFPKEGPSILRIQQVVRGDSAAYFCASPYGEGVTEQYFGPGTRLTVT.

CDR3 protein: CASSLGGLGTEAFF. The CDR3, as DNA: TGTGCCAGCAGCTTGGGGGGGCTCGGCACTGAAGCTTTCTTT. The chain joins TRBV7-9 to TRBJ1-1; D perhaps matches TRBD1 (6 bases). V lost 3 bases, J lost 4 bases, and 12 bases lay in between. The CDR3 is made up of 14 amino acids. Germline V gene sequence: CDR1 SEHNR, CDR2 FQNEAQ (reference sequence).

The CDR3 spells CASSERDTRREKLFF. The CDR3 DNA reads TGTGCCAGCAGTGAGAGGGACACCAGAAGGGAAAAACTGTTTTTT. The J gene is TRBJ1-4, the V gene TRBV6-1, with a tentative D call TRBD1 (6 bases). Germline V gene lookup returns CDR1 MNHNS and CDR2 SASEGT. The CDR3 has 15 residues. Trimming took off 3 bases at V and 8 bases at J, with 16 bases between the two ends.

The V call is TRBV5-6, the J call TRBJ2-7; maybe TRBD1 (5 bases). Germline lookup yields CDR1 SGHDT and CDR2 YYEEEE. CDR3 size: 12 residues. V shed 4 bases and J shed 4 bases, with 9 bases lying between them. The CDR3 sequence is CASSAQGYEQYF. The CDR3 nucleotides read TGTGCCAGCAGCGCGCAGGGTTACGAGCAGTACTTC.

This CDR3 is CATQRLAKNIQYF. The CDR3 coding sequence is TGTGCCACCCAGCGGTTAGCCAAAAACATTCAGTACTTC. V gene TRBV28 combines with J gene TRBJ2-4, with D perhaps matching TRBD2 (5 bases). This CDR3 is 13 amino acids long. Trimming cost V 10 bases and J 0 bases, with 10 bases left between them. The germline V gene has CDR1 MDHEN and CDR2 SYDVKM.

The chain uses TRBV19 and TRBJ1-5; 7 bases are a match to TRBD1. Losses at the gene ends were 4 bases for V and 3 bases for J; bases not matched to a gene: 9. CDR1 LNHDA and CDR2 SQIVND come from the germline V gene (reference sequence). The CDR3 covers 16 residues. The CDR3 DNA follows: TGTGCCAGTAGTACAAGAGACGGGACAGTCAATCAGCCCCAGCATTTT. Protein: CASSTRDGTVNQPQHF.

The gene calls are TRBV6-5 and TRBJ2-3, with 8 bases that match TRBD2. J gave up 6 bases and V 6 bases, and 11 bases lay outside the gene matches. Germline V gives CDR1 MNHEY, CDR2 SVGAGI. CDR3 length equals 15 residues. CDR3 sequence reads: CASSRSGNPSDTQYF. CDR3 coding DNA: TGTGCCAGCAGCCGTAGCGGGAATCCATCCGATACGCAGTATTTT.